This TCR beta chain came from a study of cytomegalovirus exposure and HLA in healthy donors. Primers included in the PCR were 60 Vbeta and 13 Jbeta primers. The data were produced by immunoSEQ multiplex PCR, yet TCRdb's version contains in-frame clones alone and is incomplete. The table lists roughly 110,000 clones, 65% to 75% of them singletons, with roughly 4.2% in the top ten. A note on this clone: Its antigen is as yet unknown.

Study findings and constraints: Among CMV-associated TCR beta chains, most appeared HLA-restricted in a later analysis. Several top significant clusters appeared, in a later analysis, to be linked to common viral pathogens. The study recorded some 160 TCR beta chains that were cytomegalovirus-associated. For most subjects, TCR beta sequences were reported to predict HLA-A and HLA-B alleles with accuracy.

V was clipped by 6 bases and J by 3 bases, with 11 bases between them. CDR1 SNHLY and CDR2 FYNNEI come from the germline V gene. The CDR3 totals 13 residues. The receptor was derived from a woman aged 40 to 50 in good health and CMV-seropositive. The sequencing input was PBMCs. The chain recombines TRBV2 with TRBJ1-1; no definite D call. The CDR3 nucleotides read TGTGCCAGCAGAACTACTATTGACACTGAAGCTTTCTTT. Its protein is CASRTTIDTEAFF.